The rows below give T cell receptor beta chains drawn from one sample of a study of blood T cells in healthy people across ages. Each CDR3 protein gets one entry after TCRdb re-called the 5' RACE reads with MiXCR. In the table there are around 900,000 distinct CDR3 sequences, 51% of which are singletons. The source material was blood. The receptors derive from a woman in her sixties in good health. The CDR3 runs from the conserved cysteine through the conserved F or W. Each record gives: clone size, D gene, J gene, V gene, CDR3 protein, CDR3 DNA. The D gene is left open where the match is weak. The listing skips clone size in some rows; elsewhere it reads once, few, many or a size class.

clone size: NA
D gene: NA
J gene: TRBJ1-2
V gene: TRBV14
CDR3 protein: CASSQGAAYYGYTF
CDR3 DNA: TGTGCCAGCAGCCAAGGGGCAGCCTACTATGGCTACACCTTC

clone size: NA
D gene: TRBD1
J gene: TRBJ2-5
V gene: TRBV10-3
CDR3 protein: CAISDPGTGGETQYF
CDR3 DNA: TGTGCCATCAGTGACCCAGGGACAGGGGGAGAGACCCAGTACTTC

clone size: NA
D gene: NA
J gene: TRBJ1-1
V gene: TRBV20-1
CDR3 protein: CSAEGGNTEAFF
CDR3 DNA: TGCAGTGCCGAGGGGGGGAACACTGAAGCTTTCTTT

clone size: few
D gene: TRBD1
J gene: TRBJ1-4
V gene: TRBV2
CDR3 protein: CASSAWTGGSTNEKLFF
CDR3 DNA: TGTGCCAGCAGTGCGTGGACAGGGGGGTCGACTAATGAAAAACTGTTTTTT

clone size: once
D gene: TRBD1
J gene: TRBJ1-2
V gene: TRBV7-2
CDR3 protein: CASSLDFSGTDTHNGYTF
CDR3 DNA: TGTGCCAGCAGCTTAGACTTTTCCGGGACAGACACTCACAATGGCTACACCTTC

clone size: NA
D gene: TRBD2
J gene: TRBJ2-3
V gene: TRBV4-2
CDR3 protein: CASSQVAGSEDTQYF
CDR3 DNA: TGTGCCAGCAGCCAAGTAGCGGGGAGCGAAGATACGCAGTATTTT

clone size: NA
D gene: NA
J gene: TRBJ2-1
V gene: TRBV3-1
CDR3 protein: CASSQARDIIINEQFF
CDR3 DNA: TGCGCCAGCAGCCAAGCCCGGGACATAATAATCAATGAGCAGTTCTTC

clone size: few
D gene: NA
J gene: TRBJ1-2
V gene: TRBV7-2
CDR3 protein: CASSVSQLYGYTF
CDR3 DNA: TGTGCCAGCAGCGTTTCGCAGCTATATGGCTACACCTTC

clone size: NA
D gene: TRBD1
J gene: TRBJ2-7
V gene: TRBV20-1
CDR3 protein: CSASRTGVNEQYF
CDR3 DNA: TGCAGTGCTTCCCGGACAGGGGTCAACGAGCAGTACTTC

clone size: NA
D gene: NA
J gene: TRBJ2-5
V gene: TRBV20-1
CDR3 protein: CSAGGRVRETQYF
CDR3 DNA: TGCAGTGCTGGAGGTCGGGTCCGGGAGACCCAGTACTTC

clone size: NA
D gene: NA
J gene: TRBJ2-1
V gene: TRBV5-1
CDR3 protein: CASSTTMTSNNEQFF
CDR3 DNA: TGCGCCAGCAGCACTACTATGACTTCCAACAATGAGCAGTTCTTC

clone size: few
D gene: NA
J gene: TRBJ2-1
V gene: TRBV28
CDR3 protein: CASSKGRLYNEQFF
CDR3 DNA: TGTGCCAGCAGTAAGGGTAGGCTCTACAATGAGCAGTTCTTC

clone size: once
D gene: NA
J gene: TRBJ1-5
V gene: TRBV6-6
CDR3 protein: CASSYGRFNQPQHF
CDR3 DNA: TGTGCCAGCAGTTATGGCAGGTTTAATCAGCCCCAGCATTTT

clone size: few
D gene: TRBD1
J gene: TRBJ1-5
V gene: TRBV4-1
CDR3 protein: CASSAGTGSNQPQHF
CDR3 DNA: TGCGCCAGCAGCGCCGGGACAGGGAGCAATCAGCCCCAGCATTTT

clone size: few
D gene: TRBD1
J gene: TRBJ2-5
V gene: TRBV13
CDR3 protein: CASSSLRQGVETQYF
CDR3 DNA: TGTGCCAGCAGCTCCTTAAGACAGGGTGTTGAGACCCAGTACTTC

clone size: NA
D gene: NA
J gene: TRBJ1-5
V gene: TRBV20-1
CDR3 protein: CSAMGGDQPQHF
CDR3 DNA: TGCAGTGCTATGGGGGGGGATCAGCCCCAGCATTTT

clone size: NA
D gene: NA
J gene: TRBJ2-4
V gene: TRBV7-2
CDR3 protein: CASSFTGSPQNIQYF
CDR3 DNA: TGTGCCAGCAGCTTTACCGGCTCACCCCAAAACATTCAGTACTTC

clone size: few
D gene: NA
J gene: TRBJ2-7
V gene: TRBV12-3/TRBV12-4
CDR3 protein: CASSWVSYEQYF
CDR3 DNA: TGTGCCAGCAGTTGGGTTTCTTACGAGCAGTACTTC

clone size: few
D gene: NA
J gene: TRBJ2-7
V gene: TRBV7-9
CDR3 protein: CASSLISYEQYF
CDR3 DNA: TGTGCCAGCAGCTTAATCTCCTACGAGCAGTACTTC